The 26 T cell receptor beta chains given below trace back to one sample, sequenced in a study of read filtering for tumor transcriptome and immune sequencing. Molecular barcoded adaptors covering alpha/delta and beta/gamma chains were used on roughly 400 ng RNA. TCRdb recomputed calls from the reads with MiXCR, one row per CDR3 protein. Found here are 120,000 or so distinct CDR3 sequences, 10% to 15% of them singletons; the top ten hold 9.5% to 11%. Sequencing was done on a sample of a population of CD138-negative cells sorted from bone marrow. Source of these receptors: a donor over 35 with multiple myeloma.

In its sample, this clonotype was seen a few times. The junction departs from germline at one end; a sequencing error may be responsible. CDR3 sequence reads: CTSSRGGSYNEQFF. In nucleotides, the CDR3 is TGCACCAGCAGCCGCGGGGGCTCCTACAATGAGCAGTTCTTC. The chain couples TRBV5-1 to TRBJ2-1; 7 bases map to TRBD2. Germline V lookup: CDR1 SGHRS, CDR2 YFSETQ. The CDR3 has 14 amino acids.

This clonotype was seen a handful of times. The gene calls are TRBV3-1 and TRBJ2-1; 10 bases align to TRBD2. The ends lost 4 bases at V and 2 bases at J; junction bases unmatched: 14. The length of the CDR3 is 19 residues. The germline V gene encodes CDR1 LGHDT and CDR2 YNNKEL (reference sequence). The CDR3 reads CASSPWDSGGPSPYNEQFF. CDR3 in DNA: TGTGCCAGCAGCCCCTGGGATAGCGGGGGGCCCAGCCCCTACAATGAGCAGTTCTTC.

In regard to this clonotype: A much larger clone differs from this one at a single base, so this may be a read error. CDR3 nucleotide sequence: TGTGCCAGCAGCTCTATGGTAGCGGAGACCCAGTACTTC. As protein: CASSSMVAETQYF. This chain joins TRBV7-2 and TRBJ2-5; tentative D call: TRBD2 (5 bases). CDR3 size: 13 residues. Germline assignment: CDR1 SGHTA and CDR2 FQGNSA. The ends were cut back, 4 bases at V and 5 bases at J, with 11 bases in the middle.

On this clonotype: The likely explanation is a read error, given a far larger clone one base away. The chain is built from TRBV7-9 and TRBJ2-1, with D tentatively TRBD1 (5 bases). V was shortened by 5 bases and J by 8 bases, with 19 bases between the two germline ends. The CDR3 runs 15 residues. The germline V gene has CDR1 SEHNR and CDR2 FQNEAQ (reference sequence). The CDR3 reads CASSPGMIGAYEQFF. The CDR3 DNA reads as TGTGCCAGCAGCCCAGGGATGATAGGGGCCTATGAGCAGTTCTTC.

A word on this clonotype: The CDR3 ends on some other residue instead of the conserved phenylalanine or tryptophan, so this is likely a read error. The gene calls are TRBV3-1 and TRBJ2-1; the D is unclear. Germline CDR1 LGHDT, CDR2 YNNKEL (reference sequence). V shed 4 bases and J shed 4 bases, with 17 bases lying between them. This CDR3 contains 16 residues. CDR3: CASSPDRGNPYNEQFL. The CDR3 bases are TGTGCCAGCAGCCCCGACCGTGGGAATCCTTACAATGAGCAGTTCCTC.

The chain carries TRBV6-1 and TRBJ1-1; a possible D gene is TRBD1 (5 bases). The CDR3 extends over 16 amino acids. Germline lookup yields CDR1 MNHNS and CDR2 SASEGT. Trimming took off 9 bases at V and 0 bases at J, with 20 bases between the two ends. The CDR3 here is CASLRGGVEMNTEAFF. Written as DNA, the CDR3 is TGTGCCAGTTTGCGGGGGGGAGTGGAAATGAACACTGAAGCTTTCTTT.

This clonotype was seen a handful of times. The chain carries TRBV7-2 and TRBJ1-1, with TRBD1 matching over 7 bases. The V and J ends lost 4 bases and 4 bases, in that order; junction bases with no gene match: 6. In germline, CDR1 is SGHTA, CDR2 FQGNSA. This CDR3 spans 14 amino acids. The CDR3 DNA sequence: TGTGCCAGCAGCTCGACAGGGATTCGCACTGAAGCTTTCTTT. Translation gives CASSSTGIRTEAFF.

This clonotype has a count of ten or more. CDR3 sequence reads: CSVTRQGNTEAFF. For the CDR3, the DNA is TGCAGCGTGACCAGACAGGGGAACACTGAAGCTTTCTTT. The chain has TRBV29-1 and TRBJ1-1, with TRBD1 matching over 7 bases. V shed 6 bases and J 1 base; nucleotides not matched to a gene: 5. The CDR3 contains 13 residues. Germline-derived CDR1 and CDR2 are SQVTM and ANQGSEA. The full variable domain, completed using reference TRBV29-1 and TRBJ1-1, is SAVISQKPSRDICQRGTSLTIQCQVDSQVTMMFWYRQQPGQSLTLIATANQGSEATYESGFVIDKFPISRPNLTFSTLTVSNMSPEDSSIYLCSVTRQGNTEAFFGQGTRLTVV.

This chain links TRBV19 with TRBJ1-5; D perhaps matches TRBD1 (5 bases). Trimming stripped 3 bases from V and 0 bases from J, with 9 bases between. CDR3 size: 15 residues. Germline V lookup: CDR1 LNHDA, CDR2 SQIVND (reference sequence). The CDR3 region is CASSIGANSNQPQHF. CDR3 nucleotides: TGTGCCAGTAGTATCGGGGCCAATAGCAATCAGCCCCAGCATTTT.

With respect to this clonotype: This may be a read error, as it is one base from a much larger clone. The CDR3 end shows no conserved phenylalanine or tryptophan, and so a read error is likely. This chain joins TRBV5-1 and TRBJ2-5; weak D call: TRBD2 (6 bases). The CDR3 totals 15 residues. The V and J ends lost 7 bases and 1 base respectively, with 17 bases between them. Germline CDR1 is SGHRS and CDR2 is YFSETQ. DNA of the CDR3: TGCGCCAGCCGCCTGGAGGGACTGGTCCAAGAGACCCAGTACTCC. Residues: CASRLEGLVQETQYS.

Ten or more counts support this clonotype. CDR3 in DNA: TGTGCCAGCAGTGTTAATAGCGGTAGCTCCTACGAGCAGTACTTC. Protein product: CASSVNSGSSYEQYF. J is TRBJ2-7 and V is TRBV27; possibly TRBD2 for D (6 bases). Deletions cut 5 bases from V and 0 bases from J, with 14 bases between. Germline loops: CDR1 MNHEY, CDR2 SMNVEV (reference sequence). This CDR3 comprises 15 residues.

This clonotype was counted at least ten times. V gene TRBV18 combines with J gene TRBJ2-1; 8 nucleotides match TRBD1. The CDR3 contains 15 residues. Germline V gene lookup returns CDR1 KGHSH and CDR2 LQKENI. The V and J ends lost 3 bases and 4 bases, in that order; junction bases with no gene match: 5. CDR3 nucleotide sequence: TGTGCCAGCTCACCGACAGGGGCCCTATACAATGAGCAGTTCTTC. Protein product: CASSPTGALYNEQFF.

In this sample, this clonotype turned up many times. The chain is built from TRBV10-3 and TRBJ1-6; TRBD1 is a possible D gene (5 bases). V lost 4 bases, J lost 6 bases, and 16 bases lay in between. The CDR3 is made up of 16 amino acids. Germline V gene data show CDR1 as ENHRY and CDR2 as SYGVKD. CDR3 sequence: CAISVDSLRGNSPLHF. As DNA, the CDR3 is TGTGCCATCAGTGTCGACTCCCTGAGGGGTAATTCACCCCTCCACTTT.

This clonotype was recorded at least ten times. The chain joins TRBV7-9 to TRBJ1-5; D gene uncertain. The CDR3 consists of 13 residues. V was cut by 5 bases and J by 5 bases, with 10 bases left in between. Germline CDR1 and CDR2: SEHNR and FQNEAQ (reference sequence). This CDR3 reads CASSQGTDQPQHF. CDR3 coding DNA: TGTGCCAGCAGCCAAGGAACGGATCAGCCCCAGCATTTT.

The chain employs TRBV5-1 and TRBJ2-4, with D possibly being TRBD1 (6 bases). CDR1 is SGHRS, CDR2 YFSETQ, per germline. Trimming left V 6 bases short and J 2 bases short, with 15 bases between. The CDR3 length is 15 residues. As DNA, the CDR3 is TGCGCCAGCAAAGGGGGAGAAGAAACCAAAAACATTCAGTACTTC. Protein product: CASKGGEETKNIQYF. The whole variable domain, filled in from reference TRBV5-1 and TRBJ2-4, reads KAGVTQTPRYLIKTRGQQVTLSCSPISGHRSVSWYQQTPGQGLQFLFEYFSETQRNKGNFPGRFSGRQFSNSRSEMNVSTLELGDSALYLCASKGGEETKNIQYFGAGTRLSVL.

The chain recombines TRBV29-1 with TRBJ2-4; 7 nucleotides match TRBD1. The V gene's germline CDR1 is SQVTM and CDR2 ANQGSEA. V shed 7 bases, J shed 1 base, and the junction held 4 bases outside the gene matches. This CDR3 has 13 residues. The CDR3 loop is CSAQGQAKNIQYF. The CDR3 region has the DNA TGCAGCGCTCAGGGACAGGCCAAAAACATTCAGTACTTC.

About this clonotype: A read error may explain this, as a much larger clone is one base away. The chain couples TRBV6-1 to TRBJ2-5; D possibly matches TRBD1 or TRBD2 (5 bases each). Trimming stripped 5 bases from V and 5 bases from J, with 15 bases between. The germline gives CDR1 MNHNS, CDR2 SASEGT. There are 14 residues in the CDR3. The CDR3 nucleotides read TGTGCCAGCAGTTCAGAGGGGAATCGGGAGACCCAGTACTTC. It yields the protein CASSSEGNRETQYF.

This clonotype has at least ten counts. The chain carries TRBV12-3 or TRBV12-4 and TRBJ1-5; D uncertain. The germline V and J ends were trimmed by 6 bases and 5 bases, with 8 bases remaining between them. The CDR3 covers 12 residues. The CDR3 is CASSFGDQPQHF. In DNA form, the CDR3 reads TGTGCCAGCAGCTTTGGTGATCAGCCCCAGCATTTT.

This clonotype was seen many times. V gene TRBV29-1 combines with J gene TRBJ2-7; tentatively, D is TRBD1 (8 bases). This CDR3 is built from 13 residues. Germline V gives CDR1 SQVTM, CDR2 ANQGSEA. V shed 6 bases and J shed 5 bases, with 17 bases lying between them. The CDR3 spells CSVGRTGRDEQYF. CDR3 sequence (DNA): TGCAGCGTGGGTAGGACAGGGAGGGACGAGCAGTACTTC.

This clonotype was detected many times. The chain has TRBV19 and TRBJ2-1; a weak D match, TRBD2 (6 bases). Trimming shortened V by 1 base and J by 9 bases, and 10 bases separated the two germline ends. Germline V lookup: CDR1 LNHDA, CDR2 SQIVND (reference sequence). CDR3 length: 13 amino acids. CDR3 DNA: TGTGCCAGTAGTATAGGCCACGGGAGTGAGCAGTTCTTC. It codes for CASSIGHGSEQFF.

This clonotype showed up many times. The chain joins TRBV28 to TRBJ2-7; D call uncertain. From germline, CDR1 is MDHEN and CDR2 SYDVKM. The CDR3 runs 13 residues. V shed 6 bases and J shed 3 bases, with 12 bases lying between them. The CDR3 here is CASSLTLYYEQYF. The CDR3 DNA is TGTGCCAGCAGCCTCACCCTCTACTACGAGCAGTACTTC.

This clonotype was observed many times. This chain links TRBV6-2 or TRBV6-3 with TRBJ2-5, with 8 nucleotides matching TRBD1. Germline CDR1 reads MNHEY; CDR2 reads SVGEGT. Trimming took 5 bases from V and 2 from J; bases not matched to a gene: 7. The CDR3 is made up of 15 amino acids. CDR3 loop: CASSLTRQGQETQYF. The CDR3 DNA reads TGTGCCAGCAGTCTCACTAGACAGGGGCAAGAGACCCAGTACTTC.

This clonotype was counted ten times or more. The gene calls are TRBV21-1 and TRBJ2-2; the tabulated D call, TRBD1, remains unverified against the DNA. TRBV21-1 counts as a pseudogene. The CDR3 spans 17 residues. DNA of the CDR3: TGTGCCAACAGGAATCTCTTGCGACAGGGAGAAACCGGGGAGCTGTTTTTT. It yields the protein CANRNLLRQGETGELFF.

In the case of this clonotype: Compared with germline, one end of the junction differs, possibly owing to a read error. The chain links TRBV20-1 to TRBJ2-3; 8 nucleotides align to TRBD1. The CDR3 length is 16 residues. Germline V gives CDR1 DFQATT, CDR2 SNEGSKA (reference sequence). In nucleotides, the CDR3 is TGCAGTGCTAGAGATGACCGGACAGGGTGGTCAGATGCGCAGTATTTT. Translating it yields CSARDDRTGWSDAQYF.

As regards this clonotype: A junction end diverges from the germline sequence, so it may reflect a read error. DNA of the CDR3: TGTGCCAGCGAGGTCGGGACTAGCGGCTCCTACAATGGGCAGTTCTTC. Translated: CASEVGTSGSYNGQFF. V is TRBV28 and J is TRBJ2-1, with TRBD2 identical over 11 bases. Germline CDR1 reads MDHEN; CDR2 reads SYDVKM. CDR3 length: 16 amino acids.

This clonotype was detected ten times or more. The chain is built from TRBV7-9 and TRBJ1-1, with D maybe TRBD1 (6 bases). The CDR3 loop spans 11 amino acids. Trimming left V 4 bases short and J 11 bases short, with 11 bases between. In germline, CDR1 is SEHNR, CDR2 FQNEAQ (reference sequence). In nucleotides, the CDR3 is TGTGCCAGCAGCTCAAACAGGGTGGCTTTCTTT. It is translated as CASSSNRVAFF.